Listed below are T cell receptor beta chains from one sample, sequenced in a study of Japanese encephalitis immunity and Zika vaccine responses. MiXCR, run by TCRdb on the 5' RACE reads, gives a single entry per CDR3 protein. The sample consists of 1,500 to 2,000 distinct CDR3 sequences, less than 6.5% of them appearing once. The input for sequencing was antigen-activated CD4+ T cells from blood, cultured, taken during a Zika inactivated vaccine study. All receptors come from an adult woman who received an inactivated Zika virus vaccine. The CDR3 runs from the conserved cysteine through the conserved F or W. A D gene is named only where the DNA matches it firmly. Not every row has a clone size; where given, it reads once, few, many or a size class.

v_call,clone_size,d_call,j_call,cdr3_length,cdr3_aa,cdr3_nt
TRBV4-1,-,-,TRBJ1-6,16,CASSQFRSSYNSPLHF,TGCGCCAGCAGCCAATTCCGGAGCTCCTATAATTCACCCCTCCACTTT
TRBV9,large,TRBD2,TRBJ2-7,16,CASSVGPSGGAYEQYF,TGTGCCAGCAGCGTAGGGCCTAGCGGGGGGGCCTACGAGCAGTACTTC
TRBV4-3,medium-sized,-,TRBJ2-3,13,CASSQETRAAQYF,TGCGCCAGCAGCCAGGAAACTAGGGCGGCACAGTATTTT
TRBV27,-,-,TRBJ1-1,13,CASSLQLDAEAFF,TGTGCCAGCAGTTTACAACTTGATGCTGAAGCTTTCTTT
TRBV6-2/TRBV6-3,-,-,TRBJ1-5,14,CASKGDLRNQPQHF,TGTGCCAGCAAGGGGGACCTTAGGAATCAGCCCCAGCATTTT
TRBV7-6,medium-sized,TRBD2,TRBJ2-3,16,CASSLLAGLAVDTQYF,TGTGCCAGCAGCTTACTGGCCGGACTAGCGGTAGATACGCAGTATTTT
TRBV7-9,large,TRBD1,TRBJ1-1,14,CASSHRDRYTEAFF,TGTGCCAGCAGCCACCGGGACAGATACACTGAAGCTTTCTTT
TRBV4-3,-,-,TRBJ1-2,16,CASSQDPRGGARGYTF,TGCGCCAGCAGCCAAGATCCCCGCGGGGGGGCGCGTGGCTACACCTTC
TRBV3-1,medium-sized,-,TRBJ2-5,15,CASSQDIPYQETQYF,TGTGCCAGCAGCCAAGATATACCTTACCAAGAGACCCAGTACTTC
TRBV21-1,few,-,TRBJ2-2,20,CASSDYNMRDGGMNTGELFF,TGTGCCAGCAGCGACTATAACATGCGAGATGGGGGGATGAACACCGGGGAGCTGTTTTTT
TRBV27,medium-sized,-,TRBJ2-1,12,CASRRGRGEQFF,TGTGCCAGCCGGAGGGGCCGGGGTGAGCAGTTCTTC
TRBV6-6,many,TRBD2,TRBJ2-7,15,CASRLSGGAGYEQYF,TGTGCCAGCAGACTCAGCGGGGGGGCTGGGTACGAGCAGTACTTC
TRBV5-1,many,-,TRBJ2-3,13,CASSLRGTDTQYF,TGCGCCAGCAGCTTGAGGGGCACAGATACGCAGTATTTT
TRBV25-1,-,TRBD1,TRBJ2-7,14,CASSRQGTHYEQYF,TGTGCCAGCAGCCGACAGGGGACCCACTACGAGCAGTACTTC
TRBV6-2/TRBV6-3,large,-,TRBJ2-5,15,CASSYWTDPGETQYF,TGTGCCAGCAGTTACTGGACCGACCCCGGGGAGACCCAGTACTTC
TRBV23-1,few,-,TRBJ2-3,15,CASSQSEFRTDTQYF,TGCGCCAGCAGTCAATCGGAATTCCGGACAGATACGCAGTATTTT
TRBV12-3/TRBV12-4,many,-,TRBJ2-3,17,CASSPGTWFTSTDTQYF,TGTGCCAGCAGCCCCGGGACCTGGTTTACTAGCACAGATACGCAGTATTTT
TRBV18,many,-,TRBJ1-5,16,CASSLRAGPGYQPQHF,TGTGCCAGCTCACTCAGGGCCGGACCGGGGTATCAGCCCCAGCATTTT
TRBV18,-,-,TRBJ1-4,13,CASSPGRDEKLFF,TGTGCCAGCTCACCAGGGAGGGATGAAAAACTGTTTTTT
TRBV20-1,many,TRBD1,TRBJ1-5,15,CSAYPGTGVNQPQHF,TGCAGTGCTTATCCCGGGACAGGGGTTAATCAGCCCCAGCATTTT
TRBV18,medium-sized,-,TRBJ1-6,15,CASSPGGAQGSPLHF,TGTGCCAGCTCACCCGGAGGGGCGCAGGGTTCACCCCTCCACTTT
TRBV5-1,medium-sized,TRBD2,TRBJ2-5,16,CASSSGGEIRQETQYF,TGCGCCAGCAGTTCCGGGGGGGAAATCCGCCAAGAGACCCAGTACTTC
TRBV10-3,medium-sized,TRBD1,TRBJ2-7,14,CAISVRTGTYEQYF,TGTGCCATCAGTGTCAGGACAGGGACCTACGAGCAGTACTTC
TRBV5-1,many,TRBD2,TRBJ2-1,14,CASRRTSGQNEQFF,TGCGCCAGCAGACGGACTAGCGGGCAAAATGAGCAGTTCTTC
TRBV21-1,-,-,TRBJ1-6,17,CASSKGGGADYNSPLHF,TGTGCCAGCAGCAAGGGAGGGGGTGCGGATTATAATTCACCCCTCCACTTT
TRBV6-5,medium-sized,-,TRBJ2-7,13,CASSPHLNYEQYF,TGTGCCAGCAGCCCCCACCTAAACTACGAGCAGTACTTC
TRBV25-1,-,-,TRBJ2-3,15,CASSYFGGSTDTQYF,TGTGCCAGCAGTTATTTTGGGGGTAGCACAGATACGCAGTATTTT
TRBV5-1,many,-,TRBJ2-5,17,CASSYPRDPSIQETQYF,TGCGCCAGCAGCTACCCCCGGGACCCATCAATCCAAGAGACCCAGTACTTC
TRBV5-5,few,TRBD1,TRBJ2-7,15,CASSFRWTGFYEQYF,TGTGCCAGCAGCTTCCGATGGACAGGATTCTACGAGCAGTACTTC
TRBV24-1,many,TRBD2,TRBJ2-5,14,CATSESGRVETQYF,TGTGCCACCAGTGAATCAGGGAGGGTTGAGACCCAGTACTTC
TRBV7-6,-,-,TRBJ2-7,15,CASSLVEDSSYEQYF,TGTGCCAGCAGCTTAGTGGAAGATAGCTCCTACGAGCAGTACTTC
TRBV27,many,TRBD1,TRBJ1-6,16,CASRHRETGDNSPLHF,TGTGCCAGCAGACACCGGGAAACAGGGGACAATTCACCCCTCCACTTT
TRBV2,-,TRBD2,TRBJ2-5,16,CASSPRTSGLQETQYF,TGTGCCAGCAGTCCCCGGACTAGCGGGCTTCAAGAGACCCAGTACTTC
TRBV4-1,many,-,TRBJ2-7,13,CASSQAQGYEQYF,TGCGCCAGCAGCCAGGCCCAGGGTTACGAGCAGTACTTC
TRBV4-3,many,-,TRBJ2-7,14,CASSQDQGTYEQYF,TGCGCCAGCAGCCAAGACCAGGGAACCTACGAGCAGTACTTC
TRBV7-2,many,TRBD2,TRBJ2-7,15,CASSSRTSPYYEQYF,TGTGCCAGCAGCTCCAGGACTAGCCCATACTACGAGCAGTACTTC
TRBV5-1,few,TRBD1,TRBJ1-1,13,CASWDSANTEAFF,TGCGCCAGCTGGGACAGTGCGAACACTGAAGCTTTCTTT
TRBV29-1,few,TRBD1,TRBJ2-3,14,CSVAGTGNTDTQYF,TGCAGCGTGGCCGGGACAGGGAACACAGATACGCAGTATTTT
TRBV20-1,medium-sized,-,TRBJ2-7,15,CSARAGTTVTAEQYF,TGCAGTGCTAGAGCCGGGACAACTGTGACCGCCGAGCAGTACTTC
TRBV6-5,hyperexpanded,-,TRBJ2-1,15,CASGEAGQNYNEQFF,TGTGCCAGCGGAGAGGCGGGACAGAACTACAATGAGCAGTTCTTC
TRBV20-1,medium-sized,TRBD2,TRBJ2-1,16,CSAKLAGGLSYNEQFF,TGCAGTGCGAAACTAGCGGGGGGGCTCTCCTACAATGAGCAGTTCTTC